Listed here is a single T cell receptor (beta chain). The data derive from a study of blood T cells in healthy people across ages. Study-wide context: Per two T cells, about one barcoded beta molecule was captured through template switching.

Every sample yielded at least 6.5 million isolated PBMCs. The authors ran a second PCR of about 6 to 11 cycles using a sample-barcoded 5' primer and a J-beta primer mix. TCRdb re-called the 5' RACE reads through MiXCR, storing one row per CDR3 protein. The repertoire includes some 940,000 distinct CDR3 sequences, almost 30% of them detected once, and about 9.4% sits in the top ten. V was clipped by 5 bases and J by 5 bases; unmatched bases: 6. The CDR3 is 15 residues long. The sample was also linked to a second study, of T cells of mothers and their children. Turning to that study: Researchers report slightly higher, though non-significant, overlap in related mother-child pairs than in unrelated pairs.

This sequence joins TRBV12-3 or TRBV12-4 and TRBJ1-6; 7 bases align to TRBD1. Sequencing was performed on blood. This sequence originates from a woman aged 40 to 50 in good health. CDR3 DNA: TGTGCCAGCAGTCGCACAGGGGTGAATAATTCACCCCTCCACTTT. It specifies CASSRTGVNNSPLHF.